One and the same sample provided the 28 T cell receptor beta chains below, sequenced in a study of T cell responses to AZD1222 COVID-19 vaccine. Profiling relied on immunoSEQ multiplex PCR, and the TCRdb table lists in-frame clones only, not all of them. The profile covers tens of thousands of clones, with approximately 86% appearing a single time and about 2.5% taken by the ten largest. Sequencing was performed on peripheral blood, taken 28 days after the second AZD1222 dose. The source of these receptors is an adult who received the AZD1222 COVID-19 vaccine.

The chain employs TRBV21-1 and TRBJ2-7; the table assigns TRBD1, which was not confirmed against the DNA. TRBV21-1 counts as a pseudogene. The CDR3 has 15 residues. The CDR3 DNA reads as TGTGCCAGCAGCAACAGAGACAGGGGAGGTAACGAGCAGTACTTC. Amino acid sequence: CASSNRDRGGNEQYF.

The chain is built from TRBV5-1 and TRBJ2-7; 7 bases are a match to TRBD2. The CDR3 is 13 residues long. V trimming: 5 bases; J trimming: 5 bases; junction bases outside the gene matches: 7. Germline V gives CDR1 SGHRS, CDR2 YFSETQ. CDR3 loop: CASSATGGNEQYF. CDR3 bases: TGCGCCAGCAGTGCGACGGGGGGTAACGAGCAGTACTTC.

The chain joins TRBV19 to TRBJ2-7; D is unresolved. This CDR3 region has 14 residues. Deletions cut 3 bases from V and 5 bases from J, with 14 bases between. Looked up from germline, CDR1 is LNHDA and CDR2 is SQIVND (reference sequence). CDR3 sequence reads: CASSIQSAEDEQYF. The CDR3 DNA follows: TGTGCCAGTAGTATCCAGAGTGCCGAGGACGAGCAGTACTTC.

The chain is built from TRBV7-2 and TRBJ2-7; 10 nucleotides agree with TRBD2. The V segment lost 2 bases and the J segment 7 bases; nucleotides outside the gene matches: 8. The CDR3 spans 15 residues. The germline V gene has CDR1 SGHTA and CDR2 FQGNSA. CDR3 protein: CASSLFQREGGEQYF. The CDR3 DNA sequence: TGTGCCAGCAGCTTATTCCAGCGGGAGGGGGGGGAGCAGTACTTC.

The chain employs TRBV5-1 and TRBJ2-1; D call uncertain. V lost 0 bases and J 8 bases, leaving 6 bases between the germline ends. CDR1 is SGHRS and CDR2 is YFSETQ in the germline V gene. The CDR3 loop spans 12 amino acids. The CDR3 loop reads CASSLAVDEQFF. The CDR3 DNA reads TGCGCCAGCAGCTTGGCCGTCGATGAGCAGTTCTTC.

This clone was recorded once. As DNA, the CDR3 is TGTGCCAGCACTTCAGGGAGCTCCTACGAGCAGTACTTC. As protein: CASTSGSSYEQYF. The chain links TRBV6-5 to TRBJ2-7; the D gene could be TRBD1 or TRBD2 (5 bases each). The germline CDR1 and CDR2 sequences are MNHEY and SVGAGI. The CDR3 runs to 13 residues. With 7 bases removed from V and 0 bases from J, the gap between germline ends came to 10 bases.

The chain links TRBV5-3 to TRBJ2-3; D unclear. TRBV5-3 is marked as an open reading frame, function uncertain. The V and J ends lost 4 bases and 0 bases respectively, with 15 bases between them. This CDR3 is 16 amino acids long. The CDR3 here is CARSQLGSPSTDTQYF. In DNA, the CDR3 is TGTGCCAGAAGCCAGTTAGGCAGCCCTAGCACAGATACGCAGTATTTT.

The rearrangement joins TRBV7-8 to TRBJ2-5, with 10 positions matching TRBD2. The V gene's germline CDR1 is SGHVS and CDR2 FQNEAQ. The CDR3 length is 15 residues. V trimming: 2 bases; J trimming: 5 bases; junction bases outside the gene matches: 5. The DNA for the CDR3 is TGTGCCAGCAGCTTACTAGCGGGAGTCCAGGAGACCCAGTACTTC. Its protein is CASSLLAGVQETQYF.

This chain uses TRBV5-4 with TRBJ1-5; D may be TRBD1 (5 bases). CDR1 is SGHNT and CDR2 is YYREEE in the germline V gene (reference sequence). The CDR3 loop spans 18 amino acids. The ends were cut back, 6 bases at V and 4 bases at J, with 26 bases in the middle. CDR3 amino acids: CASTSVPSIGELNQPQHF. The CDR3, as DNA: TGTGCCAGCACCTCCGTTCCATCGATAGGGGAACTAAATCAGCCCCAGCATTTT.

The V and J genes are TRBV11-2 and TRBJ1-2; the D is unclear. Germline V gene data show CDR1 as SGHAT and CDR2 as FQNNGV. Trimming pared 1 base from V and 2 bases from J, leaving 11 bases between. The CDR3 is 15 amino acids. DNA for the CDR3: TGTGCCAGCAGCTTAGGCCAAGGGAGAAACTATGGCTACACCTTC. This translates into CASSLGQGRNYGYTF.

The rearrangement joins TRBV3-1 (or the pseudogene TRBV3-2) to TRBJ2-7; 12 bases align to TRBD2. Germline V gene sequence: CDR1 LGHDT, CDR2 YNNKEL (reference sequence). The CDR3 has 19 amino acids. V gave up 0 bases and J gave up 0 bases; unmatched junction bases: 9. The CDR3 here is CASSQDRLAGGKSSYEQYF. DNA for the CDR3: TGTGCCAGCAGCCAAGATCGGCTAGCGGGAGGGAAGAGCTCCTACGAGCAGTACTTC.

The rearrangement joins TRBV6-1 to TRBJ2-5; 10 bases map to TRBD2. Germline assignment: CDR1 MNHNS and CDR2 SASEGT. Trimming at V came to 3 bases and at J to 4 bases, leaving 11 bases not matched to a gene. This CDR3 has 17 residues. The CDR3 reads CASSEGLSGGYRETQYF. DNA for the CDR3: TGTGCCAGCAGTGAGGGCCTTAGCGGGGGGTATAGAGAGACCCAGTACTTC.

As concerns this clone: An end of the junction differs from the germline gene, which may be a read error. The chain employs TRBV7-7 and TRBJ2-2; 7 bases agree with TRBD1. Germline V gene data show CDR1 as SSHAT and CDR2 as FNYEAQ (reference sequence). The CDR3 runs to 16 residues. CDR3 in DNA: TGTGCTAGCAGCCTAGCTGGGACAGCGAACACCGGGGAGCTGTTTTTT. It translates to CASSLAGTANTGELFF.

This chain uses TRBV28 with TRBJ1-6; weak D call: TRBD1 (5 bases). The CDR3 runs to 15 residues. V lost 8 bases and J 7 bases, leaving 18 bases between the germline ends. The germline V gene has CDR1 MDHEN and CDR2 SYDVKM. As DNA, the CDR3 is TGTGCCAGCGAGGGGATAAGGGGTCAAAATTCACCCCTCCACTTT. Residues: CASEGIRGQNSPLHF.

The chain recombines TRBV25-1 with TRBJ1-1, with 7 bases lining up with TRBD1. Germline trimming cut 1 base from V and 11 bases from J; bases unmatched to any gene: 7. Germline V gives CDR1 MGHDK, CDR2 SYGVNS. The length of the CDR3 is 13 residues. The CDR3: CASSELRDSRAFF. DNA for the CDR3: TGTGCCAGCAGTGAATTAAGGGACAGTCGGGCTTTCTTT.

V usage is TRBV19 and J usage is TRBJ2-2, with 7 positions matching TRBD2. The CDR3 contains 13 residues. Trimming removed 7 bases from V and 4 bases from J; junction bases left unmatched: 3. Germline V lookup: CDR1 LNHDA, CDR2 SQIVND (reference sequence). CDR3 nucleotide sequence: TGTGCCAGTATGCCGGGGGGCACCGGGGAGCTGTTTTTT. Translating gives CASMPGGTGELFF.

The V and J genes are TRBV7-8 and TRBJ1-1; TRBD1 matches 7 bases. This CDR3 has 15 residues. CDR1 and CDR2 from the germline V gene are SGHVS and FQNEAQ. Trimming cost V 0 bases and J 5 bases; bases outside gene matches: 6. CDR3 nucleotides: TGTGCCAGCAGCTTAGCGGACAGGATGGTTACTGAAGCTTTCTTT. Protein sequence: CASSLADRMVTEAFF.

The genes are TRBV29-1 and TRBJ1-2; D gene ambiguous. Deletions cut 2 bases from V and 10 bases from J, with 11 bases between. The V gene's germline CDR1 is SQVTM and CDR2 ANQGSEA. CDR3 length equals 11 residues. The CDR3 loop reads CSVEFVRFYTF. As DNA, the CDR3 is TGCAGCGTTGAATTCGTTAGATTCTACACCTTC. Full variable domain (remainder filled in from reference TRBV29-1 and TRBJ1-2): SAVISQKPSRDICQRGTSLTIQCQVDSQVTMMFWYRQQPGQSLTLIATANQGSEATYESGFVIDKFPISRPNLTFSTLTVSNMSPEDSSIYLCSVEFVRFYTFGSGTRLTVV.

The V and J genes are TRBV7-9 and TRBJ1-2; D is unclear. The CDR3 is 14 amino acids. V lost 8 bases and J lost 5, with 18 bases in between. Germline V gene sequence: CDR1 SEHNR, CDR2 FQNEAQ (reference sequence). This CDR3 reads CASGIDTRDYGYTF. In nucleotides, the CDR3 is TGTGCCAGCGGTATCGATACTCGTGATTATGGCTACACCTTC.

The V gene is TRBV2, the J gene TRBJ1-6; 9 nucleotides align to TRBD1. The germline V gene encodes CDR1 SNHLY and CDR2 FYNNEI. CDR3 size: 15 residues. The V gene end was trimmed by 6 bases and the J gene end by 7 bases; junction bases not matched to a gene: 7. The CDR3 region has the DNA TGTGCCAGCAGGGCGACAGGGGGTGGAAATTCACCCCTCCACTTT. It is translated as CASRATGGGNSPLHF.

V usage is TRBV28 and J usage is TRBJ1-4; 7 nucleotides line up with TRBD1. The CDR3 totals 15 residues. The J segment lost 7 bases and the V segment lost 6 bases, leaving 11 bases of the junction unmatched. Looked up from germline, CDR1 is MDHEN and CDR2 is SYDVKM. The chain's CDR3 is CASRTRTGVSEKLFF. The CDR3 DNA follows: TGTGCCAGCAGAACCCGGACAGGTGTAAGTGAAAAACTGTTTTTT.

The J gene is TRBJ2-3, the V gene TRBV5-1; possibly TRBD1 for D (5 bases). The CDR3 length is 14 residues. Germline CDR1 is SGHRS and CDR2 is YFSETQ. V lost 5 bases, J lost 1 base, and 11 bases lay in between. DNA for the CDR3: TGCGCCAGCAGGAAAGAGACAGGCACAGATACGCAGTATTTT. The encoded protein is CASRKETGTDTQYF. The entire variable domain, with the rest obtained from reference TRBV5-1 and TRBJ2-3, is as follows: KAGVTQTPRYLIKTRGQQVTLSCSPISGHRSVSWYQQTPGQGLQFLFEYFSETQRNKGNFPGRFSGRQFSNSRSEMNVSTLELGDSALYLCASRKETGTDTQYFGPGTRLTVL.

The chain has TRBV29-1 and TRBJ2-7, with D perhaps TRBD1 (8 bases). The CDR3 spans 13 residues. Trimming took 6 bases from V and 3 from J, leaving 15 bases between them. CDR1 SQVTM and CDR2 ANQGSEA come from the germline V gene. The CDR3 DNA sequence: TGCAGCGTCGCGAACAGGGGGGGCTACGAGCAGTACTTC. This translates into CSVANRGGYEQYF.

The chain recombines TRBV19 with TRBJ1-5; weak D call: TRBD1 (5 bases). Germline V gene lookup returns CDR1 LNHDA and CDR2 SQIVND (reference sequence). V was cut by 7 bases and J by 2 bases, with 12 bases left in between. This CDR3 comprises 14 residues. The CDR3: CASTPQGRNQPQHF. DNA of the CDR3: TGTGCCAGTACACCCCAGGGTCGCAATCAGCCCCAGCATTTT.

The chain employs TRBV2 and TRBJ2-1, with D tentatively TRBD2 (6 bases). The CDR3 extends over 14 amino acids. Trimming cost V 6 bases and J 6 bases, with 15 bases left between them. Germline assignment: CDR1 SNHLY and CDR2 FYNNEI. The CDR3 is CASSVSRGSNEQFF. CDR3 bases: TGTGCCAGCAGCGTCAGCCGGGGGAGCAATGAGCAGTTCTTC.

The chain employs TRBV2 and TRBJ2-7; 7 nucleotides match TRBD1. The germline CDR1 and CDR2 sequences are SNHLY and FYNNEI. The CDR3 totals 14 residues. Trimming removed 5 bases from V and 0 bases from J; junction bases left unmatched: 4. The CDR3 DNA is TGTGCCAGCAGTCCGGGACAGAGCTCCTACGAGCAGTACTTC. This translates into CASSPGQSSYEQYF.

J is TRBJ2-1 and V is TRBV6-2 or TRBV6-3, with 11 bases that match TRBD1. V shed 6 bases, J shed 10 bases, and the junction held 17 bases outside the gene matches. CDR3 size: 17 residues. Per germline, CDR1 MNHEY and CDR2 SVGEGT. The CDR3 is CASSPGQGARILGEQFF. CDR3 coding DNA: TGTGCCAGCAGCCCTGGACAGGGGGCTCGCATCCTTGGGGAGCAGTTCTTC.

The rearrangement links TRBV18 to TRBJ2-2; D is ambiguous. The CDR3 spans 17 residues. Trimming stripped 2 bases from V and 1 base from J, with 14 bases between. CDR1 and CDR2 (germline): KGHSH, LQKENI. CDR3 protein: CASSPRLQTENTGELFF. DNA of the CDR3: TGTGCCAGCTCACCAAGGTTGCAGACGGAGAACACCGGGGAGCTGTTTTTT.